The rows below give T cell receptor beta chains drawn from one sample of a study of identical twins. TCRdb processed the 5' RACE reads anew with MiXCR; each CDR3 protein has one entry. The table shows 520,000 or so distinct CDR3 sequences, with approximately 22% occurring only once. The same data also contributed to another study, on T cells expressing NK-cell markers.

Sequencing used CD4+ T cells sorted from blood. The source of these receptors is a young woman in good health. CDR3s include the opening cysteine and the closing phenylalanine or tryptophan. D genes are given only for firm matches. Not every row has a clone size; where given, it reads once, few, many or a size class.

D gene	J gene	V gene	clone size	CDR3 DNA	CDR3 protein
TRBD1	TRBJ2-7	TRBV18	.	TGTACCAGCTCACCATATGATCAGGGGGCTAGCGAGCAGTACTTC	CTSSPYDQGASEQYF
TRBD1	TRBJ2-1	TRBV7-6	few	TGTGCCAGCAGCGTCAATATCCCAGGGGGCCCGAGCTCCTACAATGAGCAGTTCTTC	CASSVNIPGGPSSYNEQFF
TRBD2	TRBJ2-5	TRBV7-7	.	TGTGCTAGCAGCCCTACGGGGACTACGGCGGCCCAGTACTTC	CASSPTGTTAAQYF
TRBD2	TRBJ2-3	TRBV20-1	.	TGCAGTGCTAGAGATTGGATAGCGGGAGTTACGCAGTATTTT	CSARDWIAGVTQYF
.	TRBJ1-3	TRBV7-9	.	TGTGCCAGCAGCCCTCGGACGACTGGAAACACCATATATTTT	CASSPRTTGNTIYF
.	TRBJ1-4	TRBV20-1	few	TGCAGTGCCCTCGAAATATCTCATACTAATGAAAAACTGTTTTTT	CSALEISHTNEKLFF
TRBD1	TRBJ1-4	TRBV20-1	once	TGCAGTGCTAGGGGACAGGGAGGAAATGAAAAACTGTTTTTT	CSARGQGGNEKLFF
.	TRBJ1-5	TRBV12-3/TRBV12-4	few	TGTGCCAGCAGTTTAGCGATGGGAGGACCGCCGACTTATAGCAATCAGCCCCAGCATTTT	CASSLAMGGPPTYSNQPQHF
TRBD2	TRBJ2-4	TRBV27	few	TGTGCCAGCAGGATCGAAGGGAGCGGGGTAGCCAAAAACATTCAGTACTTC	CASRIEGSGVAKNIQYF
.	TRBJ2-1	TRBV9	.	TGTGCCAGCAGCCCCCGAGGAATCCCGGGTTCCTACAATGAGCAGTTCTTC	CASSPRGIPGSYNEQFF
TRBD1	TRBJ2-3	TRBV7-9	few	TGTGCCAGCAGCCCAGGACAGGGGACTAGCACAGATACGCAGTATTTT	CASSPGQGTSTDTQYF
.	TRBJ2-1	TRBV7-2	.	TGTGCCAGCAGCCGACAGGCCGGAAGCTCCTACAATGAGCAGTTCTTC	CASSRQAGSSYNEQFF
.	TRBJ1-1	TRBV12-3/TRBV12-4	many	TGTGCCAGCAGTCTTAGCTCCGGGGCTTTCTTT	CASSLSSGAFF
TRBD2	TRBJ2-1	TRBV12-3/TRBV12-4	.	TGTACCAGCAGTTTTGGGCTAGCGGACACCGACTCCTACAATGAGCAGTTCTTC	CTSSFGLADTDSYNEQFF
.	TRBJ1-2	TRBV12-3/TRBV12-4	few	TGTGCCAGCAGTTCCTCCGGGGGCGCCTATGGCTACACCTTC	CASSSSGGAYGYTF
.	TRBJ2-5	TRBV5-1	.	TGCGCCAGCAGCTTGCTTCTCCAGGGGGGAGAGACCCAGTACTTC	CASSLLLQGGETQYF
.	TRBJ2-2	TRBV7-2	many	TGTGCCAGCAGCTCCATAGACAGCACCGGGGAGCTGTTTTTT	CASSSIDSTGELFF